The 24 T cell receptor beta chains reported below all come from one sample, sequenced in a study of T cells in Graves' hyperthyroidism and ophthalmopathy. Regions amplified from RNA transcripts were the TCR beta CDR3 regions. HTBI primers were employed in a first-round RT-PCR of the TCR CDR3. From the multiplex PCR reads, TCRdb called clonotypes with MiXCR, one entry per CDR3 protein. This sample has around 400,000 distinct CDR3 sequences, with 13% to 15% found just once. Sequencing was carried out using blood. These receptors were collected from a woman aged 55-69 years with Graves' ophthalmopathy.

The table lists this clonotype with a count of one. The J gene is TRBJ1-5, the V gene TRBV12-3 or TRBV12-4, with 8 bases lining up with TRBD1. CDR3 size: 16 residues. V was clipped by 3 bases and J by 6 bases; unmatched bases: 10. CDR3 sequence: CASSFTGTGVSQPQHF. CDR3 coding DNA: TGTGCCAGCAGTTTTACCGGGACAGGAGTTTCTCAGCCCCAGCATTTT.

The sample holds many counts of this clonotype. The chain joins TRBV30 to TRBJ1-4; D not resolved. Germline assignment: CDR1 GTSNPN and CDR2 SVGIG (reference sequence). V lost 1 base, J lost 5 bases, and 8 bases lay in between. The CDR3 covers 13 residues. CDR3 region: CAWSGLDNEKLFF. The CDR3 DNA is TGTGCCTGGAGTGGTCTGGACAATGAAAAACTGTTTTTT.

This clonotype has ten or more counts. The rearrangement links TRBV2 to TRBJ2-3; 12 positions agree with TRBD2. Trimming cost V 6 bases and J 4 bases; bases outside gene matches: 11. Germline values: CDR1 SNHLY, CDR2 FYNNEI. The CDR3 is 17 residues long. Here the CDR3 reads CASRLPTTSGSSDTQYF. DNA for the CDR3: TGTGCCAGCAGACTCCCTACGACTAGCGGGAGTTCAGATACGCAGTATTTT.

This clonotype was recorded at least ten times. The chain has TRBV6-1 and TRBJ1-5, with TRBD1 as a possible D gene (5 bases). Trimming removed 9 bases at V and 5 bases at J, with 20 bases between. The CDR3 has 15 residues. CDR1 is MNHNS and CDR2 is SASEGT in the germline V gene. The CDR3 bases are TGTGCCAGTCCCCAGCAGGGCAGAAACGATCAGCCCCAGCATTTT. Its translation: CASPQQGRNDQPQHF.

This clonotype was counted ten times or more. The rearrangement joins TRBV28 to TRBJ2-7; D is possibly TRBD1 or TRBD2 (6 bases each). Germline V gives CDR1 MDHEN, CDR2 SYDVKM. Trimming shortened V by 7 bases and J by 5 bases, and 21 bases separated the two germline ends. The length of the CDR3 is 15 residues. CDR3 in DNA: TGTGCCAGCATCCTCCCGGGGGCAGGAAGGGACGAGCAGTACTTC. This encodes CASILPGAGRDEQYF.

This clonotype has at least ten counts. The CDR3 here is CSAPAFNTETQYF. The CDR3 DNA reads TGCAGTGCTCCGGCCTTTAACACGGAGACCCAGTACTTC. The chain recombines TRBV20-1 with TRBJ2-5; the D is unclear. Germline assignment: CDR1 DFQATT and CDR2 SNEGSKA (reference sequence). V lost 5 bases and J lost 5, with 15 bases in between. The CDR3 has 13 residues.

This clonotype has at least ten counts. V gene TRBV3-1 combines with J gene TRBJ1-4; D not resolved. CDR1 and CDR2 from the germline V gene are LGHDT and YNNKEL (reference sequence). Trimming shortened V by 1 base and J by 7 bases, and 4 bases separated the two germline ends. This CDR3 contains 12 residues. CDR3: CASSQAVEKLFF. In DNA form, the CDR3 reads TGTGCCAGCAGCCAAGCAGTTGAAAAACTGTTTTTT. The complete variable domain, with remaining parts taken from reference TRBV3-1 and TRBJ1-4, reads DTAVSQTPKYLVTQMGNDKSIKCEQNLGHDTMYWYKQDSKKFLKIMFSYNNKELIINETVPNRFSPKSPDKAHLNLHINSLELGDSAVYFCASSQAVEKLFFGSGTQLSVL.

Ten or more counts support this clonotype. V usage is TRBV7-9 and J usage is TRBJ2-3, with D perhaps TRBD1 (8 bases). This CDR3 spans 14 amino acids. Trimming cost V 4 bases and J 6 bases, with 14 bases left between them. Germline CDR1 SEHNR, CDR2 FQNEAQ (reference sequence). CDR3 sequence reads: CASSSGQGGDTQYF. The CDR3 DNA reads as TGTGCCAGCAGCTCAGGACAGGGAGGGGATACGCAGTATTTT.

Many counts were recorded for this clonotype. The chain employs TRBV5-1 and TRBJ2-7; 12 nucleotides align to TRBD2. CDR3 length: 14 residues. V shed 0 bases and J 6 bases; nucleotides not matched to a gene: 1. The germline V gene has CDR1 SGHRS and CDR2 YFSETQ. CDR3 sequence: CASSLALAGGEQYF. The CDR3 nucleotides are TGCGCCAGCAGCTTGGCACTAGCGGGAGGCGAGCAGTACTTC.

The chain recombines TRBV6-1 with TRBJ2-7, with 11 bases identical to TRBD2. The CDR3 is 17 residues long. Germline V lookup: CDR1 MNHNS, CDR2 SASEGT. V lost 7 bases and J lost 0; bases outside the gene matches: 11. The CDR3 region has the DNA TGTGCCAGCACCCAAGGTAGCGGGAGGGCTTCCTCCTACGAGCAGTACTTC. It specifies CASTQGSGRASSYEQYF.

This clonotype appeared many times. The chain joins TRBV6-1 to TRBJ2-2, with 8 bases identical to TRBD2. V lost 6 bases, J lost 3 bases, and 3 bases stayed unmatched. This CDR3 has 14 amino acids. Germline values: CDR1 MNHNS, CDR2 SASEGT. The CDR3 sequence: CASRAGAHTGELFF. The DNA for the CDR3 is TGTGCCAGCAGAGCGGGAGCCCACACCGGGGAGCTGTTTTTT.

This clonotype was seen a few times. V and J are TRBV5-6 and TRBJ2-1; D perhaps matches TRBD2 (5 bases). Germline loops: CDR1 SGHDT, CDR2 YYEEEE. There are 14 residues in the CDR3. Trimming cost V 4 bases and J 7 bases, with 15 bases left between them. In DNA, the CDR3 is TGTGCCAGCAGCGACCCGGCAGGACTTAATGAGCAGTTCTTC. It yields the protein CASSDPAGLNEQFF. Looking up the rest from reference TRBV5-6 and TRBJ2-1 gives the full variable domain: DAGVTQSPTHLIKTRGQQVTLRCSPKSGHDTVSWYQQALGQGPQFIFQYYEEEERQRGNFPDRFSGHQFPNYSSELNVNALLLGDSALYLCASSDPAGLNEQFFGPGTRLTVL.

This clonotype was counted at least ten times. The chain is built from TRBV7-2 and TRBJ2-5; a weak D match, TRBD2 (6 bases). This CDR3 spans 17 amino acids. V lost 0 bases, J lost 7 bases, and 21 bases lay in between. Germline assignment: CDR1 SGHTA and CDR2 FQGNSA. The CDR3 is CASSLAAAGTPLVTQYF. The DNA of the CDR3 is TGTGCCAGCAGCTTAGCGGCTGCCGGGACTCCCTTGGTGACCCAGTACTTC.

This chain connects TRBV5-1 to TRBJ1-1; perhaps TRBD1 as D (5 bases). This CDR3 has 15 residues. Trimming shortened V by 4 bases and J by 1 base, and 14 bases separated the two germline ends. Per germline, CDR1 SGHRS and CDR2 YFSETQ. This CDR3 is CASSPPGLTNTEAFF. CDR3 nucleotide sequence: TGCGCCAGCAGCCCCCCGGGACTGACGAACACTGAAGCTTTCTTT.

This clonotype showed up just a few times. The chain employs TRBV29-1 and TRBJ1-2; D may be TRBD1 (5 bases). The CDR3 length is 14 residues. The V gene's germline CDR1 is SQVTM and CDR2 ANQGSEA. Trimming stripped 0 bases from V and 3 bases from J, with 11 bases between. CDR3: CSVEDLGGDYGYTF. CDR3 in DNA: TGCAGCGTTGAAGATCTGGGGGGTGACTATGGCTACACCTTC.

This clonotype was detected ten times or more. The CDR3 nucleotides are TGTGCCAGTCGGACAGGGGGAGGAAACACCATATATTTT. It specifies CASRTGGGNTIYF. The chain recombines TRBV7-8 with TRBJ1-3, with 10 bases that match TRBD1. CDR1 is SGHVS, CDR2 FQNEAQ, per germline. Germline trimming cut 9 bases from V and 4 bases from J; bases unmatched to any gene: 3. The CDR3 loop spans 13 amino acids.

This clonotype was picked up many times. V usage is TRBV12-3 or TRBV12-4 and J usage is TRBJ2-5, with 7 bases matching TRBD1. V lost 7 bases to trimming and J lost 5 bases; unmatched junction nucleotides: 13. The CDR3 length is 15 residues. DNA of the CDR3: TGTGCCAGCACCTTCTCCGAGACAGGGATGGAGACCCAGTACTTC. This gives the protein CASTFSETGMETQYF.

The CDR3, as DNA: TGCGCCAGCAGAACACTAGCGGGAGTGAACACCGGGGAGCTGTTTTTT. Translating gives CASRTLAGVNTGELFF. This chain uses TRBV10-2 with TRBJ2-2, with 11 bases identical to TRBD2. Trimming cost V 6 bases and J 1 base; bases outside gene matches: 4. This CDR3 has 16 amino acids. Germline CDR1 WSHSY, CDR2 SAAADI.

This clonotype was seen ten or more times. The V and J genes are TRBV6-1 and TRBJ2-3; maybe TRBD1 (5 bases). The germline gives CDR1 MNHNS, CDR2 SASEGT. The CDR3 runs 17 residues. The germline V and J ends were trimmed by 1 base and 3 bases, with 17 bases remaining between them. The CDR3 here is CASSEDVWQGRTDTQYF. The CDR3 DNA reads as TGTGCCAGCAGTGAAGACGTTTGGCAGGGAAGAACAGATACGCAGTATTTT.

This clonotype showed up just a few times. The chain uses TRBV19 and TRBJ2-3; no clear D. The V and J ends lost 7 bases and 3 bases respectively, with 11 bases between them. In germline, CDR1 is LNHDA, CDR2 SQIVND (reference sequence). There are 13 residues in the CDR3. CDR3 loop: CASTVIGTDTQYF. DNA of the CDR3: TGTGCCAGTACGGTAATAGGAACAGATACGCAGTATTTT.

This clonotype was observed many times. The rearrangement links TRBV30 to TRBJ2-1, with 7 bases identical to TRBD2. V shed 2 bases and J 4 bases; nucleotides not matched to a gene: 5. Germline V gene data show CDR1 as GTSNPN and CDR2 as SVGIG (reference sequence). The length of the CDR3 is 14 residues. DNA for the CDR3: TGTGCCTGGAGTACCCCCGGGGGGTACAATGAGCAGTTCTTC. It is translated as CAWSTPGGYNEQFF.

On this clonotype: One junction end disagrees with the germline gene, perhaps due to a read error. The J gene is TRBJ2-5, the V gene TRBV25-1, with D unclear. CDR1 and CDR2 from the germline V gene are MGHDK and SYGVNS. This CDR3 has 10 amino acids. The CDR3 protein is CASSRETQCF. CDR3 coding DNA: TGTGCCAGCAGTCGAGAGACCCAGTGCTTC.

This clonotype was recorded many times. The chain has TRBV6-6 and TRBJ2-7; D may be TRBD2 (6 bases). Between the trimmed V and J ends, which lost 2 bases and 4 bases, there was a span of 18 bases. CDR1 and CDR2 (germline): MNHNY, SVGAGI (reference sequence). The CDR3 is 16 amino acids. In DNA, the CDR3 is TGTGCCAGCAGTTACACCCTGGCGGGGACCCAATACGAGCAGTACTTC. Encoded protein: CASSYTLAGTQYEQYF.

The CDR3 bases are TGCAGCGTTGAGGGGCAGGGAGGAATTCAGTACTTC. It specifies CSVEGQGGIQYF. This chain connects TRBV29-1 to TRBJ2-4; perhaps TRBD2 as D (6 bases). V was clipped by 3 bases and J by 10 bases, with 13 bases between them. Per germline, CDR1 SQVTM and CDR2 ANQGSEA. CDR3 length equals 12 residues.